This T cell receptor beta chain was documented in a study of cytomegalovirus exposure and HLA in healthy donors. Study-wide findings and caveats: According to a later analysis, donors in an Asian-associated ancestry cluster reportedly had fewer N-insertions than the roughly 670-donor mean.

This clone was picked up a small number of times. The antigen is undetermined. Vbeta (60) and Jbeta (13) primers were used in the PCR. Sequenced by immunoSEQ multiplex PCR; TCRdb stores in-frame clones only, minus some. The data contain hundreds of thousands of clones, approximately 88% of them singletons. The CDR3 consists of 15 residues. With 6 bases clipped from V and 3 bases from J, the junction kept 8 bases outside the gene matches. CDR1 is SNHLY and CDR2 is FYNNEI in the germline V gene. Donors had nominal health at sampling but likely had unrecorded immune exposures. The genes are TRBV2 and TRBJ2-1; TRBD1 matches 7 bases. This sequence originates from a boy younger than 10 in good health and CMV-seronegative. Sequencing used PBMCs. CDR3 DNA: TGTGCCAGCAGCTCGACAGGGTCTAGCTACAATGAGCAGTTCTTC. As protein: CASSSTGSSYNEQFF. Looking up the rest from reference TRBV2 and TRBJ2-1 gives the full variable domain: EPEVTQTPSHQVTQMGQEVILRCVPISNHLYFYWYRQILGQKVEFLVSFYNNEISEKSEIFDDQFSVERPDGSNFTLKIRSTKLEDSAMYFCASSSTGSSYNEQFFGPGTRLTVL.